The following is a T cell receptor (beta chain) sequence with its context. This record comes from a study of technical replicates of blood from a few donors. Sequenced by immunoSEQ multiplex PCR; TCRdb stores in-frame clones only, minus some. The sample yields about 50,000 clones, about 96% seen once. V shed 1 base and J shed 4 bases, with 6 bases lying between them. CDR3 length: 13 amino acids. Germline V lookup: CDR1 SGHRS, CDR2 YFSETQ. This TCR derives from a human donor in good health. Sequences were obtained from T cells isolated from PBMCs. This chain joins TRBV5-1 and TRBJ2-1; D not certain. The CDR3 DNA follows: TGCGCCAGCAGCTTGTCCCCGTACAATGAGCAGTTCTTC. Amino acid sequence: CASSLSPYNEQFF. Filled out from reference TRBV5-1 and TRBJ2-1, the complete variable domain reads KAGVTQTPRYLIKTRGQQVTLSCSPISGHRSVSWYQQTPGQGLQFLFEYFSETQRNKGNFPGRFSGRQFSNSRSEMNVSTLELGDSALYLCASSLSPYNEQFFGPGTRLTVL.